Listed here is a single T cell receptor beta chain. The data belong to a study of blood T cell repertoires in COVID-19. Whole-study context: Spain, Italy and the United States supplied samples that represented acute and convalescent COVID-19.

In assigning cohorts, the study relied on participant-reported clinical history. This table comes from immunoSEQ multiplex PCR, and its TCRdb copy is limited to in-frame clones, with some not included. In the table there are about 400,000 clones, approximately 88% of which are singletons. J lost 5 bases, V lost 7 bases, and 13 bases had no gene match. Germline V lookup: CDR1 MNHEY, CDR2 SVGAGI. The CDR3 totals 15 residues. The specimen sequenced was PBMCs or T cells enriched from blood (not recorded which). This clonotype was obtained from a woman between 40 and 50 years old with acute COVID-19. The V call is TRBV6-5, the J call TRBJ1-1, with TRBD1 matching 7 bases. CDR3 amino acids: CASTPFDKGATEAFF. The CDR3 nucleotides are TGTGCCAGCACTCCATTTGATAAGGGGGCAACTGAAGCTTTCTTT.